This T cell receptor (beta chain) appears in the sequencing data of a study of graft-versus-host responses after intestinal transplantation. Whole-study context: Among the recipients, all got anti-thymocyte globulin induction and then tacrolimus and steroids for approximately 3 years.

The assay was immunoSEQ multiplex PCR, and TCRdb's table has in-frame clones only and misses some. The table includes approximately 17,000 clones, less than 85% detected once. Tissue processing of the graft released intraepithelial and lamina propria lymphocytes from it. Per germline, CDR1 MRHNA and CDR2 SNTAGT. The CDR3 runs 13 residues. The V end lost 7 bases, the J end lost 0 bases, and 9 bases lay between the germline ends. Study-level results: The recipient marrow held GvH clones, and some of them showed up first in ileum or blood. Clonal ratios of graft-versus-host to host-versus-graft in allografts were high for patients exhibiting graft-donor T cell macrochimerism.

As regards this clone: The antigen remains unidentified.

The chain couples TRBV6-4 to TRBJ1-1; D is undetermined. This specimen was ileum tissue, taken 17 days after transplant. The receptor was isolated from a human patient who received an intestinal transplant, so some T cells may come from the graft donor. CDR3 amino acids: CASNIHLNTEAFF. The CDR3 region has the DNA TGTGCCAGCAACATCCACTTGAACACTGAAGCTTTCTTT.